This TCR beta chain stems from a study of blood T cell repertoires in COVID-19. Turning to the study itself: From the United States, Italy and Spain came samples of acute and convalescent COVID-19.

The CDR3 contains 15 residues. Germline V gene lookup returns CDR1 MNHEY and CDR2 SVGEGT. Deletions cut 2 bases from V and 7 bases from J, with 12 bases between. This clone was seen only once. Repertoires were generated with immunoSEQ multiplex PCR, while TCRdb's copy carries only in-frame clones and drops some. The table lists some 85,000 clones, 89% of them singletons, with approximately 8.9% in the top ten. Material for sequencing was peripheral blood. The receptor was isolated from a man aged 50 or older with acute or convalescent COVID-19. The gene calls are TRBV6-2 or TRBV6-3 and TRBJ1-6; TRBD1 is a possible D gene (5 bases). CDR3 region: CASSYPPQGNSPLHF. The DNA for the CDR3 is TGTGCCAGCAGTTACCCCCCGCAGGGAAATTCACCCCTCCACTTT.